This T cell receptor beta chain came from a study of cytomegalovirus exposure and HLA in healthy donors. Study-level points and caveats: Cytomegalovirus-associated status was assigned to fewer than 200 TCR beta chains. Exclusion applied to some V segments, including TRBV6-2 and TRBV6-3, as they were indistinguishable. TCR beta sequences reportedly predicted most subjects' HLA-A and HLA-B alleles accurately.

There are 16 residues in the CDR3. Germline-derived CDR1 and CDR2 are MGHRA and YSYEKL. V lost 0 bases and J lost 5; bases outside the gene matches: 8. Remarks on this clone: Its antigen is undetermined.

PCR was performed using 60 Vbeta and 13 Jbeta primers. Libraries were prepared by immunoSEQ multiplex PCR; TCRdb keeps only in-frame clonotypes and omits some of them. The listing contains tens of thousands of clones. The sample taken for sequencing was PBMCs. This chain joins TRBV4-1 and TRBJ2-3; 7 nucleotides agree with TRBD2. The source of this sequence is a male donor in good health and CMV-seronegative. CDR3 DNA sequence: TGCGCCAGCAGCCAAGACTCAGCGGGATCGCAAGATACGCAGTATTTT. Translating gives CASSQDSAGSQDTQYF.